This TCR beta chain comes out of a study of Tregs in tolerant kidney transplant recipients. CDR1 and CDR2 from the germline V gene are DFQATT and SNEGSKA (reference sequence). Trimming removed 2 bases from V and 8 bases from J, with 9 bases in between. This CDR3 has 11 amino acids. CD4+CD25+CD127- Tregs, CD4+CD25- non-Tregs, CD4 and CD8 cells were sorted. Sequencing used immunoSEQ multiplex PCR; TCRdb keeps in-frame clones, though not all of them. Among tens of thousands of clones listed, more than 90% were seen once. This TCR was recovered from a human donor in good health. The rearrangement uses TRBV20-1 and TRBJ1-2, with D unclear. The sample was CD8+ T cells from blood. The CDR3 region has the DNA TGCAGTGCTAGAACGTTCTGGGGCTACACCTTC. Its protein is CSARTFWGYTF.